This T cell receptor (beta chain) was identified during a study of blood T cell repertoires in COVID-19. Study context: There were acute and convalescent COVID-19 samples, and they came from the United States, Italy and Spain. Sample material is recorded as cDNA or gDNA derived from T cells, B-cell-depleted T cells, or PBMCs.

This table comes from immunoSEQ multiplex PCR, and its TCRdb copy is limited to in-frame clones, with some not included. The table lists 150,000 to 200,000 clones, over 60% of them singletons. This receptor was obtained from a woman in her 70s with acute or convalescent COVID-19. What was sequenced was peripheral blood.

The CDR3 is CASSETPSMSEQYF. The CDR3 coding sequence is TGTGCCAGCAGTGAAACTCCGTCCATGAGCGAGCAGTACTTC. The chain couples TRBV2 to TRBJ2-7; D uncertain. Trimming left V 2 bases short and J 6 bases short, with 14 bases between. The CDR3 sequence is 14 residues long. Germline CDR1 is SNHLY and CDR2 is FYNNEI.